This TCR beta chain was sequenced for a study of T cell responses to AZD1222 COVID-19 vaccine (dated by TCRdb to 2020 to 2022). Broadly, across the study: AZD1222 recipients whose second dose came at about 4 weeks and those whose second dose came at about 12 weeks were combined into one group, since spike-specific TCR depth and breadth did not differ between the two schedules. Trial participants were enrolled into age subgroups of 18-55, 56-69 and 70-plus years, which contained around 150, 29 and 61 TCR-sequenced participants, respectively. TCR sequencing was performed for 230 to 250 trial participants, of whom some 200 were given two doses of AZD1222 and around 25 were given two doses of MenACWY control vaccine.

General study outcomes and caveats: No day 14 peak-response samples were available, so repertoires were characterized only after the peak T cell response. Reportedly, almost half of the unique spike-specific TCRs recognized epitopes lying outside the regions that are mutated in the B.1.351 and B.1.1.7 variants. Conclusions about previously exposed vaccinees are limited, since just 6 or 7 AZD1222 recipients were seropositive for SARS-CoV-2 at baseline. Participants were mostly white British, with more females than males. The authors suggested clonal diversity may have been underestimated. In the small 56-69-year group, the increase in depth fell short of significance, most likely because of low power. CD4 TCRs associated with the vaccine covered the entire spike protein, and the dominant responses were in regions 160-218 and 743-854. A significant rise in spike-specific TCR breadth and depth was observed after two AZD1222 doses relative to day 0 and relative to MenACWY recipients.

What this sample's time point label stands for: baseline before first vaccination. The vaccinee samples were drawn from two UK trials, COV001 and COV002, one of which was a single-blind randomized controlled phase 2/3 trial testing AZD1222 (ChAdOx1 nCoV-19) in healthy adults. For TCRbeta chain sequencing, PBMC samples were collected from trial participants at day 0 and at day 28 after the second dose. The CDR3 regions of human TCRbeta chains were analyzed by immunosequencing. The source study handled its data this way. Repertoire TCRs were checked for matches against a reference library of SARS-CoV-2-specific TCRs that had been generated using the MIRA antigen-specificity platform. Breadth was defined as the fraction of unique TCRs that were SARS-CoV-2-associated. Depth was defined as the fraction of total T cells that were SARS-CoV-2-associated. Using the MIRA data, every spike-specific TCR was mapped to the spike region that the TCR reacted to and assigned to either a CD4 or a CD8 class. Log10-transformed breadth and depth values were compared by one-way ANOVA with Sidak's multiple comparisons tests. TCRdb obtained this table from immuneACCESS and retained in-frame rearrangements with V and J assigned. These tables miss some clones; where compared with another copy, unresolved V genes account for less than half of the shortfall, and the remainder is unexplained. V and J calls and clone size are as listed in that table; D and trimming were resolved from the DNA. The sample table lists about 160,000 clones, around 94% of them with a count of one. The ten largest account for over 1% of the sample.

This clone has only one observation. Its antigen remains undetermined. Per-base qualities were not stored, and no clone one base away is much larger. The sequencing used peripheral blood, collected on day 0 of AZD1222 vaccination. The source is an adult in good health.

This receptor has the CDR3 CASSLRGDTQYF. Read as DNA, the sequence is TGTGCCAGCAGCTTGCGAGGCGATACGCAGTATTTT. The chain employs TRBV5-4 and TRBJ2-3, with no D gene named confidently. CDR1 and CDR2 are read off the germline V gene (reference sequence) as SGHNT and YYREEE. The CDR3 numbers 12 residues from cysteine through phenylalanine. Of the read, only the CDR3 DNA is kept; its 36 bases are in frame from base 1. Deletion took 1 base off V and 6 bases off J, with a span of 6 bases between the germline ends.